The 20 T cell receptor beta chains below were found in one sample sequenced in a study of shared clonotypes between healthy human individuals. Profiling relied on immunoSEQ multiplex PCR, and the TCRdb table lists in-frame clones only, not all of them. The sample lists 2,500,000 or so clones, 85% to 95% seen once, with around 0.4% in the top ten. Source material: naive CD4+ T cells from PBMCs. Described subset: CD45RA+ positively selected. Receptors were obtained from a young man in good health. Some clones in this sample may be carry-over from other donors' samples.

V and J are TRBV6-5 and TRBJ1-6; 7 nucleotides align to TRBD1. The CDR3 is 15 amino acids. Per germline, CDR1 MNHEY and CDR2 SVGAGI. V shed 7 bases, J shed 4 bases, and the junction held 7 bases outside the gene matches. CDR3 coding DNA: TGTGCCAGCACAGCCGGGACAGATTATAATTCACCCCTCCACTTT. Translated: CASTAGTDYNSPLHF.

The chain carries TRBV4-1 and TRBJ2-7; TRBD2 might be the D (6 bases). This CDR3 comprises 15 residues. Trimming stripped 1 base from V and 5 bases from J, with 15 bases between. Germline V gene lookup returns CDR1 MGHRA and CDR2 YSYEKL. The CDR3 spells CASSQAGEFRDEQYF. CDR3 in DNA: TGCGCCAGCAGCCAAGCGGGGGAGTTCAGGGACGAGCAGTACTTC.

The gene calls are TRBV5-1 and TRBJ2-3, with 8 nucleotides matching TRBD2. The CDR3 is 15 residues long. J gave up 7 bases and V 0 bases, and 7 bases lay outside the gene matches. Germline values: CDR1 SGHRS, CDR2 YFSETQ. This CDR3 is CASSLATSVFYTQYF. The CDR3 coding sequence is TGCGCCAGCAGCTTGGCGACTAGCGTATTTTATACGCAGTATTTT. Looking up the rest from reference TRBV5-1 and TRBJ2-3 gives the full variable domain: KAGVTQTPRYLIKTRGQQVTLSCSPISGHRSVSWYQQTPGQGLQFLFEYFSETQRNKGNFPGRFSGRQFSNSRSEMNVSTLELGDSALYLCASSLATSVFYTQYFGPGTRLTVL.

With regard to this clone: Within the sample, other DNA sequences also encode this same CDR3. The chain employs TRBV5-1 and TRBJ2-7; D is unclear. Germline V gives CDR1 SGHRS, CDR2 YFSETQ. The CDR3 has 13 residues. Trimming took off 3 bases at V and 1 base at J, with 8 bases between the two ends. For the CDR3, the DNA is TGCGCCAGCAGCTCCGGAGCTTCCTACGAGCAGTACTTC. Protein: CASSSGASYEQYF.

This clone has a single count. The chain uses TRBV30 and TRBJ2-7; D is ambiguous. CDR1 is GTSNPN, CDR2 SVGIG, per germline (reference sequence). V lost 0 bases and J lost 3, with 9 bases in between. This CDR3 comprises 13 residues. The CDR3 here is CAWSVRQVYEQYF. CDR3 coding DNA: TGTGCCTGGAGTGTACGTCAGGTCTACGAGCAGTACTTC.

Comments on this clone: Other DNA sequences in this specimen translate into the identical CDR3. The chain carries TRBV7-6 and TRBJ1-4; D possibly corresponds to TRBD1 (6 bases). V gave up 5 bases and J gave up 5 bases, with 15 bases separating them. CDR3 size: 15 residues. The germline gives CDR1 SGHVS, CDR2 FNYEAQ. This CDR3 reads CASSPRGGPNEKLFF. The DNA of the CDR3 is TGTGCCAGCAGCCCTAGGGGGGGCCCGAATGAAAAACTGTTTTTT.

The table lists this clone with a count of one. The V call is TRBV9, the J call TRBJ2-1, with D tentatively TRBD2 (6 bases). V was pared by 0 bases and J by 5 bases, with 21 bases between. This CDR3 is built from 18 residues. Per germline, CDR1 SGDLS and CDR2 YYNGEE. CDR3 protein: CASSVATWGGVINNEQFF. DNA of the CDR3: TGTGCCAGCAGCGTAGCCACTTGGGGCGGGGTAATAAACAATGAGCAGTTCTTC. Drawing the rest from reference TRBV9 and TRBJ2-1, the complete variable domain is DSGVTQTPKHLITATGQRVTLRCSPRSGDLSVYWYQQSLDQGLQFLIQYYNGEERAKGNILERFSAQQFPDLHSELNLSSLELGDSALYFCASSVATWGGVINNEQFFGPGTRLTVL.

This chain links TRBV11-3 with TRBJ2-2; TRBD2 agrees at 8 bases. The CDR3 has 15 amino acids. Germline lookup yields CDR1 SGHNT and CDR2 YENEEA. The trim removed 3 bases at V and 7 bases at J, leaving 7 bases unmatched. The CDR3: CASSFGLAGIGELFF. DNA of the CDR3: TGTGCCAGCAGCTTTGGGCTAGCGGGTATCGGGGAGCTGTTTTTT.

CDR3 protein: CATSRGTLVDNEQFF. CDR3 sequence (DNA): TGTGCCACCAGCAGGGGTACCCTAGTCGACAATGAGCAGTTCTTC. The V gene is TRBV15, the J gene TRBJ2-1; D is unresolved. The CDR3 has 15 residues. Trimming stripped 3 bases from V and 5 bases from J, with 14 bases between. Germline CDR1 reads LNHNV; CDR2 reads YYDKDF (reference sequence).

This clone was seen a few times. The chain recombines TRBV7-3 with TRBJ2-1; a weak D match, TRBD1 (5 bases). This CDR3 has 12 amino acids. With 4 bases removed from V and 5 bases from J, the gap between germline ends came to 6 bases. Germline CDR1 and CDR2: SGHTA and FQGTGA. This CDR3 reads CASSSQDNEQFF. In nucleotides, the CDR3 is TGTGCCAGCAGCTCACAGGACAATGAGCAGTTCTTC.

This sequence joins TRBV10-3 and TRBJ2-7, with 9 bases lining up with TRBD1. The V segment lost 7 bases and the J segment 3 bases; nucleotides outside the gene matches: 4. The CDR3 runs to 13 residues. Germline CDR1 and CDR2: ENHRY and SYGVKD. The CDR3 is CAINDRGGYEQYF. CDR3 DNA: TGTGCCATCAATGACAGGGGGGGCTACGAGCAGTACTTC.

The gene calls are TRBV19 and TRBJ1-4; D ambiguous. The CDR3 covers 16 residues. Germline V gene sequence: CDR1 LNHDA, CDR2 SQIVND (reference sequence). Trimming removed 2 bases from V and 6 bases from J, with 16 bases in between. This CDR3 reads CASSIWASGMDEKLFF. CDR3 nucleotides: TGTGCCAGTAGTATATGGGCCTCGGGAATGGATGAAAAACTGTTTTTT.

Only one count was recorded for this clone. The chain links TRBV28 to TRBJ2-3; TRBD2 agrees at 7 bases. This CDR3 region has 13 residues. Germline loops: CDR1 MDHEN, CDR2 SYDVKM. The V segment lost 11 bases and the J segment 2 bases; nucleotides outside the gene matches: 7. The CDR3 protein is CAGEGKNTDTQYF. The CDR3, as DNA: TGTGCCGGGGAGGGGAAAAACACAGATACGCAGTATTTT.

The CDR3: CASSVDTRAGYTF. The CDR3 nucleotides read TGTGCCAGCAGCGTAGATACACGGGCGGGCTACACCTTC. The chain links TRBV9 to TRBJ1-2; D is uncertain. CDR3 length equals 13 residues. In germline, CDR1 is SGDLS, CDR2 YYNGEE. The ends were cut back, 0 bases at V and 8 bases at J, with 11 bases in the middle.

The chain links TRBV4-1 to TRBJ2-3; D uncertain. V lost 0 bases to trimming and J lost 2 bases, with 9 bases between them. Germline CDR1 reads MGHRA; CDR2 reads YSYEKL. CDR3 length equals 15 residues. The CDR3 loop reads CASSQEKLHTDTQYF. CDR3 DNA sequence: TGCGCCAGCAGCCAAGAAAAGCTCCACACAGATACGCAGTATTTT.

This chain links TRBV5-6 with TRBJ2-2; D possibly corresponds to TRBD1 (5 bases). The CDR3 spans 14 residues. The germline V and J ends were trimmed by 1 base and 6 bases, with 10 bases remaining between them. Germline V lookup: CDR1 SGHDT, CDR2 YYEEEE. CDR3 in amino acids: CASSLTGYAGELFF. CDR3 nucleotides: TGTGCCAGCAGCTTGACAGGTTATGCCGGGGAGCTGTTTTTT.

This chain connects TRBV12-2 to TRBJ2-7; the D segment call TRBD2 is taken from the table without a DNA check. TRBV12-2 is a pseudogene segment. CDR3 length: 17 amino acids. The CDR3 bases are TGTGCAAGTCGCCCCGGGACTAGCGGGAGCCCCGGGGACGAGCAGTACTTC. Translated: CASRPGTSGSPGDEQYF.

The chain has TRBV7-2 and TRBJ2-1; the D gene is possibly TRBD1 (8 bases). CDR3 length equals 15 residues. In germline, CDR1 is SGHTA, CDR2 FQGNSA. V was trimmed by 5 bases and J by 5 bases, leaving 16 bases between them. Written as DNA, the CDR3 is TGTGCCAGCAGCCAGAACAGGGGGGGTAACAATGAGCAGTTCTTC. This sequence encodes CASSQNRGGNNEQFF.

The genes are TRBV5-1 and TRBJ2-7; TRBD1 matches at 8 bases. Germline V gene data show CDR1 as SGHRS and CDR2 as YFSETQ. The CDR3 is 16 residues long. V was clipped by 4 bases and J by 5 bases; unmatched bases: 14. CDR3 in DNA: TGCGCCAGCAGCGTTGACCCGGGCAGGGGGCGTGACGAGCAGTACTTC. Encoded protein: CASSVDPGRGRDEQYF.

In this sample, this clone turned up once. The chain uses TRBV6-1 and TRBJ2-2; D may match TRBD1 or TRBD2 (5 bases each). CDR3 length equals 17 residues. The V gene's germline CDR1 is MNHNS and CDR2 SASEGT. Trimming removed 3 bases at V and 1 base at J, with 15 bases between. The CDR3 loop is CASSETGTLWNTGELFF. The CDR3 DNA is TGTGCCAGCAGTGAGACGGGGACCCTGTGGAACACCGGGGAGCTGTTTTTT.